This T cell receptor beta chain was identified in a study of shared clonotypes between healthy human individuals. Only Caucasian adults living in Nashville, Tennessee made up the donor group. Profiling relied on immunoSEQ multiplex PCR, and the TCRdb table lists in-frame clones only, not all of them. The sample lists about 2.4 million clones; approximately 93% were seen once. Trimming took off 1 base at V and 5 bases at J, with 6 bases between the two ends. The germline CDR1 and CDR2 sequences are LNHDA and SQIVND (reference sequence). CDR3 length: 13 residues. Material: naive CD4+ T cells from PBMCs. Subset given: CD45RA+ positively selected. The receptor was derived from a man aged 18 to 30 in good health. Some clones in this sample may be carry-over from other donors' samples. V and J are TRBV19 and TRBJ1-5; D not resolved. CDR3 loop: CASSIVGDQPQHF. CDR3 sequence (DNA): TGTGCCAGTAGTATAGTCGGAGATCAGCCCCAGCATTTT.